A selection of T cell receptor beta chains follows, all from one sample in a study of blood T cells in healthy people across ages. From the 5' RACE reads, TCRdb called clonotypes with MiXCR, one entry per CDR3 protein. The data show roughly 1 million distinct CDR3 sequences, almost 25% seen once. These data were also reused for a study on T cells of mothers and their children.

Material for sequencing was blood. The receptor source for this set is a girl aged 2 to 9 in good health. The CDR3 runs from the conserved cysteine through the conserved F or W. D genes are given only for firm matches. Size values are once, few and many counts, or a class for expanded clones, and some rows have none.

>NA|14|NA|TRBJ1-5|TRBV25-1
TGTGCCAGCAGTGTATGGGACAGCAATCAGCCCCAGCATTTT
CASSVWDSNQPQHF
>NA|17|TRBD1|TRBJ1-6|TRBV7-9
TGTGCCAGCAGCTCAGGGCAGGGTCGGGACAGTAATTCACCCCTCCACTTT
CASSSGQGRDSNSPLHF
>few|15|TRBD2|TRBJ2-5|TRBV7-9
TGTGCCAGCAGCTCGAGCGGGGAATACCAAGAGACCCAGTACTTC
CASSSSGEYQETQYF
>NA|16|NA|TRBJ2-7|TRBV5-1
TGCGCCAGCAGCAGAAGACTAGGGAACTCCCATTACGAGCAGTACTTC
CASSRRLGNSHYEQYF
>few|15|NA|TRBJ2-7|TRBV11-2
TGTGCCAGCAGCCCCTCGTGGGACATCACTTACGAGCAGTACTTC
CASSPSWDITYEQYF
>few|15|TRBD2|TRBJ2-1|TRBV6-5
TGTGCCAGCAGTCATTATAGTAGCGGGGGGGCTGAGCAGTTCTTC
CASSHYSSGGAEQFF
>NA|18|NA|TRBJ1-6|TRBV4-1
TGCGCCAGCAGCCAAGATACCACGGCAGGGTTCCCGAATTCACCCCTCCACTTT
CASSQDTTAGFPNSPLHF
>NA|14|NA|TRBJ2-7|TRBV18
TGTGCCAGCTCACCTTCCGACAGTTCCTACGAGCAGTACTTC
CASSPSDSSYEQYF
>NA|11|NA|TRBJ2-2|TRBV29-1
TGCAGCGTTGAGAGTATTAGGGAGCTGTTTTTT
CSVESIRELFF
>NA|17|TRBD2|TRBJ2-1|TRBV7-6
TGTGCCAGCAGCTGGAGCCCGGCTAGCGGGGGGTTGGATGAGCAGTTCTTC
CASSWSPASGGLDEQFF
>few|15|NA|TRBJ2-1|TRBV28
TGTGCCAGCAGTCCCGATAGCTACATAATCAATGAGCAGTTCTTC
CASSPDSYIINEQFF
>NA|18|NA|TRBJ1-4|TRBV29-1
TGCAGCGTCCTCACTCGCGGACCTCGGGGGGCTTTAGGGGAAAAACCGTTTTTT
CSVLTRGPRGALGEKPFF
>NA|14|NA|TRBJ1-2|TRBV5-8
TGCGCCAGCAACTTACCGGGACCTAACTATGGCTACACCTTC
CASNLPGPNYGYTF
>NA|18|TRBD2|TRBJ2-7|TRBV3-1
TGTGCCAGCAGCCAAGACACTACAGCGGGAGAAACATCCTACGAGCAGTACTTC
CASSQDTTAGETSYEQYF
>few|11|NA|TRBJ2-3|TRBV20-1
TGCAGTGCCCTACTAGAGGATACGCAGTATTTT
CSALLEDTQYF
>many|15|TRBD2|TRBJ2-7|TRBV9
TGTGCCAGCAGCCCCAGTGGACTAGGTTTCTACGAGCAGTACTTC
CASSPSGLGFYEQYF
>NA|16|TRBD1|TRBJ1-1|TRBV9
TGTGCCAGCAGCGTCTCGGGACAGGGTCTAAACACTGAAGCTTTCTTT
CASSVSGQGLNTEAFF
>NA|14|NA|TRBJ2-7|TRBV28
TGTGCCAGCAGTCCCCCACTTAGAAACTACGAGCAGTACTTC
CASSPPLRNYEQYF
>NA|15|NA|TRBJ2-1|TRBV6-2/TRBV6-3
TGTGCCAGCACTAAGAGACACGAGATGATCAATGAGCAGTTCTTC
CASTKRHEMINEQFF
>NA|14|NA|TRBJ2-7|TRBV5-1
TGCGCCAGCAGCCCCCACCCCGGGCCCTACGAGCAGTACTTC
CASSPHPGPYEQYF
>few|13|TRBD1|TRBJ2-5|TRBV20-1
TGCAGTGCTAGACCAGGGGGCACAGAGACCCAGTACTTC
CSARPGGTETQYF
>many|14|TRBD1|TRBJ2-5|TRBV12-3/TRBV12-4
TGTGCCAGCAGTTCGGGACAGAACCAAGAGACCCAGTACTTC
CASSSGQNQETQYF
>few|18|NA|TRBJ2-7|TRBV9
TGTGCCAGCAGCGTAGACACAACTATGGGGGATCGAGTGGGCGAGCAGTACTTC
CASSVDTTMGDRVGEQYF